These T cell receptor beta chains were read from a single sample in a study of shared clonotypes between healthy human individuals. The repertoire was sequenced with immunoSEQ multiplex PCR; TCRdb's copy has only in-frame clones and lacks some. The sample lists 1.5 million to 2.5 million clones, about 95% occurring once. The source material was naive CD8+ T cells sorted from blood. The source is a man aged 18 to 29 in good health. The CDR3 runs from the conserved cysteine through the conserved F or W. The order of the fields is V gene, clone size, D gene, J gene, CDR3 DNA, CDR3 protein. A D gene is named only where the DNA matches it firmly. Where a row states a size, it is once, few, many or the class of an expanded clone; other rows omit it.

v_call: TRBV27
clone_size: .
d_call: .
j_call: TRBJ2-7
cdr3_nt: TGTGCCAGCAGTTCCCTTGACCTGGCGGGGAGGTCCTACGAGCAGTACTTC
cdr3_aa: CASSSLDLAGRSYEQYF

v_call: TRBV4-1
clone_size: .
d_call: TRBD2
j_call: TRBJ2-1
cdr3_nt: TGCGCCAGCAGCCCCACTAGCGGGGCCCGATTGGAGCAGTTCTTC
cdr3_aa: CASSPTSGARLEQFF

v_call: TRBV30
clone_size: .
d_call: .
j_call: TRBJ2-5
cdr3_nt: TGTGCCTGGAGTGTGGGCGGAGTGGACCAAGAGACCCAGTACTTC
cdr3_aa: CAWSVGGVDQETQYF

v_call: TRBV6-1
clone_size: .
d_call: .
j_call: TRBJ2-2
cdr3_nt: TGTGCCAGCAGTGAAAGGGTTTGGGCAGGGGAGTATACCGGGGAGCTGTTTTTT
cdr3_aa: CASSERVWAGEYTGELFF

v_call: TRBV11-2
clone_size: .
d_call: .
j_call: TRBJ2-1
cdr3_nt: TGTGCCAGCAGATCCTGGGACACCGATGTCCACAATGAGCAGTTCTTC
cdr3_aa: CASRSWDTDVHNEQFF

v_call: TRBV18
clone_size: .
d_call: .
j_call: TRBJ1-5
cdr3_nt: TGTGCCAGCTCACCACCGGTCGTAGGGCGAGAGGATCAGCCCCAGCATTTT
cdr3_aa: CASSPPVVGREDQPQHF

v_call: TRBV27
clone_size: .
d_call: TRBD2
j_call: TRBJ2-7
cdr3_nt: TGTGCCAGCAGTAATGGGGGGGCCTACGAGCAGTACTTC
cdr3_aa: CASSNGGAYEQYF

v_call: TRBV5-1
clone_size: .
d_call: TRBD2
j_call: TRBJ2-3
cdr3_nt: TGCGCCAGCAGCTGGACTAGCGGAGGGGCCCTCGTCACAGATACGCAGTATTTT
cdr3_aa: CASSWTSGGALVTDTQYF

v_call: TRBV9
clone_size: .
d_call: TRBD2
j_call: TRBJ2-3
cdr3_nt: TGTGCCAGCAGCGTAGATGGCGGGAGGACAGATACGCAGTATTTT
cdr3_aa: CASSVDGGRTDTQYF

v_call: TRBV4-1
clone_size: .
d_call: TRBD2
j_call: TRBJ2-3
cdr3_nt: TGCGCCAGCAGCCAGACTCTTGGCGGGGAGGGAGATACGCAGTATTTT
cdr3_aa: CASSQTLGGEGDTQYF

v_call: TRBV27
clone_size: .
d_call: .
j_call: TRBJ2-7
cdr3_nt: TGTGCCAGCAGTTTCGGCCAGGGATACTACGAGCAGTACTTC
cdr3_aa: CASSFGQGYYEQYF

v_call: TRBV7-2
clone_size: .
d_call: .
j_call: TRBJ2-2
cdr3_nt: TGTGCCAGCAGCTTAGATGGGGTCAGGGAGCTGTTTTTT
cdr3_aa: CASSLDGVRELFF

v_call: TRBV5-6
clone_size: .
d_call: .
j_call: TRBJ2-1
cdr3_nt: TGTGCCAGCAGCTTGGAAAGCTCCTACAATGAGCAGTTCTTC
cdr3_aa: CASSLESSYNEQFF

v_call: TRBV6-4
clone_size: .
d_call: TRBD2
j_call: TRBJ2-2
cdr3_nt: TGTGCCAGCAGGTCAGCGGGACTAGAGGGAACCGGGGAGCTGTTTTTT
cdr3_aa: CASRSAGLEGTGELFF

v_call: TRBV27
clone_size: .
d_call: .
j_call: TRBJ1-1
cdr3_nt: TGTGCCAGCGGGCAACTCAACACTGAAGCTTTCTTT
cdr3_aa: CASGQLNTEAFF

v_call: TRBV27
clone_size: once
d_call: .
j_call: TRBJ1-2
cdr3_nt: TGTGCCAGCAGTCCGGACCTCGCCTATGGCTACACCTTC
cdr3_aa: CASSPDLAYGYTF

v_call: TRBV5-5
clone_size: .
d_call: .
j_call: TRBJ1-6
cdr3_nt: TGTGCCAGCAGCTTGGGGAGTAATTCACCCCTCCACTTT
cdr3_aa: CASSLGSNSPLHF

v_call: TRBV28
clone_size: .
d_call: TRBD1
j_call: TRBJ2-2
cdr3_nt: TGTGCCAGCAGTCTCGGACAGGGGAACACCGGGGAGCTGTTTTTT
cdr3_aa: CASSLGQGNTGELFF

v_call: TRBV25-1
clone_size: .
d_call: TRBD2
j_call: TRBJ2-7
cdr3_nt: TGTGCCAGCGAGATAGCGGGAGGGCATTACGAGCAGTACTTC
cdr3_aa: CASEIAGGHYEQYF

v_call: TRBV2
clone_size: once
d_call: .
j_call: TRBJ1-1
cdr3_nt: TGTGCCAGCAGTGAAGTGGAACAGGGAGGTTGGAATACTGAAGCTTTCTTT
cdr3_aa: CASSEVEQGGWNTEAFF

v_call: TRBV27
clone_size: .
d_call: TRBD2
j_call: TRBJ2-7
cdr3_nt: TGTGCCAGCAGTTACTCTAGCGGGGGAATTTCCTACGAGCAGTACTTC
cdr3_aa: CASSYSSGGISYEQYF

v_call: TRBV18
clone_size: .
d_call: .
j_call: TRBJ2-7
cdr3_nt: TGTGCCAGCTCACCAATTGACGGCTCCTACGAGCAGTACTTC
cdr3_aa: CASSPIDGSYEQYF

v_call: TRBV19
clone_size: few
d_call: .
j_call: TRBJ1-6
cdr3_nt: TGTGCCAGTAGTATGGGTGGGGTTTATTCACCCCTCCACTTT
cdr3_aa: CASSMGGVYSPLHF

v_call: TRBV11-2
clone_size: .
d_call: .
j_call: TRBJ1-1
cdr3_nt: TGTGCCAGCAGCTTTCCATCGACTGAAGCTTTCTTT
cdr3_aa: CASSFPSTEAFF

v_call: TRBV9
clone_size: .
d_call: TRBD2
j_call: TRBJ2-7
cdr3_nt: TGTGCCAGCAGCGGAGAGGGACTAGCGGGGGATGAGCAGTACTTC
cdr3_aa: CASSGEGLAGDEQYF

v_call: TRBV5-4
clone_size: .
d_call: TRBD1
j_call: TRBJ2-1
cdr3_nt: TGTGCCAGCAGCTTCGATCCGGCAGGGGGCTTAAGAAATGAGCAGTTCTTC
cdr3_aa: CASSFDPAGGLRNEQFF

v_call: TRBV10-2
clone_size: .
d_call: TRBD1
j_call: TRBJ2-7
cdr3_nt: TGCGCCACAAGACAGGGTTCCTACGAGCAGTACTTC
cdr3_aa: CATRQGSYEQYF

v_call: TRBV6-1
clone_size: .
d_call: .
j_call: TRBJ2-5
cdr3_nt: TGTGCCAGCAGTGCCTTAACAGGGAAAGAGACCCAGTACTTC
cdr3_aa: CASSALTGKETQYF

v_call: TRBV6-5
clone_size: .
d_call: .
j_call: TRBJ2-5
cdr3_nt: TGTGCCAGCAATCGGGACTCACAAGAGACCCAGTACTTC
cdr3_aa: CASNRDSQETQYF

v_call: TRBV11-2
clone_size: .
d_call: .
j_call: TRBJ2-7
cdr3_nt: TGTGCCAGCAGCTCTTCCGTCGGGGGTGGGATCGACGAGCAGTACTTC
cdr3_aa: CASSSSVGGGIDEQYF

v_call: TRBV29-1
clone_size: .
d_call: .
j_call: TRBJ2-7
cdr3_nt: TGCAGCGTTGAAGATCCTGTATCCTACGAGCAGTACTTC
cdr3_aa: CSVEDPVSYEQYF

v_call: TRBV18
clone_size: .
d_call: TRBD1
j_call: TRBJ1-5
cdr3_nt: TGTGCCAGCTCAACCGGACAGGGTTTCAATCAGCCCCAGCATTTT
cdr3_aa: CASSTGQGFNQPQHF

v_call: TRBV27
clone_size: .
d_call: .
j_call: TRBJ2-7
cdr3_nt: TGTGCCAGCAGTTTATCCCCAGGGGGGGACGAGCAGTACTTC
cdr3_aa: CASSLSPGGDEQYF

v_call: TRBV7-8
clone_size: .
d_call: TRBD1
j_call: TRBJ1-5
cdr3_nt: TGTGCCAGCAGCTTAGGACAGGGGGCCTATAGCAATCAGCCCCAGCATTTT
cdr3_aa: CASSLGQGAYSNQPQHF

v_call: TRBV28
clone_size: .
d_call: .
j_call: TRBJ1-4
cdr3_nt: TGTGCCAGCAGACGGGACGGAGCTAATGAAAAACTGTTTTTT
cdr3_aa: CASRRDGANEKLFF

v_call: TRBV4-1
clone_size: .
d_call: TRBD2
j_call: TRBJ2-7
cdr3_nt: TGCGCCAGCAGCCCCCGCTTCGGGGGGGCGGGGGAGCAGTACTTC
cdr3_aa: CASSPRFGGAGEQYF